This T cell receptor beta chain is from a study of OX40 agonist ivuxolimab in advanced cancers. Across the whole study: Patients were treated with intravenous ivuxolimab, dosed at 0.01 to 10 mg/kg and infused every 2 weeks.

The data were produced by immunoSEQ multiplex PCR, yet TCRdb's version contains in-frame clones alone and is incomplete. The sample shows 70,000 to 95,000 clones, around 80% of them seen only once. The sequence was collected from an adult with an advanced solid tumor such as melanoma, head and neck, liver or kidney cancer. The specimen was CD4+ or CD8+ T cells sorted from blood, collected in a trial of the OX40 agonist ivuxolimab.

This chain's CDR3 is CASTRQGGTEAFF. The DNA for the CDR3 is TGTGCCAGCACTCGACAGGGTGGGACTGAAGCTTTCTTT. The rearrangement uses TRBV2 and TRBJ1-1, with 7 positions matching TRBD1. The germline V gene encodes CDR1 SNHLY and CDR2 FYNNEI. There are 13 residues in the CDR3. V trimming: 7 bases; J trimming: 5 bases; junction bases outside the gene matches: 7. The variable domain in full, with the rest retrieved from reference TRBV2 and TRBJ1-1, is EPEVTQTPSHQVTQMGQEVILRCVPISNHLYFYWYRQILGQKVEFLVSFYNNEISEKSEIFDDQFSVERPDGSNFTLKIRSTKLEDSAMYFCASTRQGGTEAFFGQGTRLTVV.